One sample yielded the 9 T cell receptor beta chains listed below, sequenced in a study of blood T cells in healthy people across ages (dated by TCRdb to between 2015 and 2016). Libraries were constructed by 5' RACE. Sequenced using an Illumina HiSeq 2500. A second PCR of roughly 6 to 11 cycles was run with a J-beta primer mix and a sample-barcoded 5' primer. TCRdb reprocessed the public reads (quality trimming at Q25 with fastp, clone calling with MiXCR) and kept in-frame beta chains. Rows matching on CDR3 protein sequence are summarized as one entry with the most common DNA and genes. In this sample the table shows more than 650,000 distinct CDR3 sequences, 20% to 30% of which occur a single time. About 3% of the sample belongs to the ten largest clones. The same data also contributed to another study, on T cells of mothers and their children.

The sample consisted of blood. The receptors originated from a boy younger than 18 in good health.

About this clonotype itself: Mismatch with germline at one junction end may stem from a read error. The CDR3 spells CVSSLRLAGFQETQYF. CDR3 DNA sequence: TGTGTCAGCAGTTTACGGCTAGCGGGTTTCCAAGAGACCCAGTACTTC. V and J are TRBV27 and TRBJ2-5; TRBD2 agrees at 8 bases. Germline lookup yields CDR1 MNHEY and CDR2 SMNVEV (reference sequence). The CDR3 totals 16 residues.

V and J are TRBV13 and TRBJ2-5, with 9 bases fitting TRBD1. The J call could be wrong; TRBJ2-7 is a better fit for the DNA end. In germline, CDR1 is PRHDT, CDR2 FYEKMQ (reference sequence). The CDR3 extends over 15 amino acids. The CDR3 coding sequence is TGTGCCAGCAGCCAATACAGGGGGCGCTACGGCGAGCAGTACTTC. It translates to CASSQYRGRYGEQYF.

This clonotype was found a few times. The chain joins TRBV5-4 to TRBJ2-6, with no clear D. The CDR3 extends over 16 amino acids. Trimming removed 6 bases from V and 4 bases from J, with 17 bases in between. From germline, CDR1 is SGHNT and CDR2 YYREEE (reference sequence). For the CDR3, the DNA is TGTGCCAGCAACTTTATAACGCCGGGCGGGGCCAACGTCCTGACTTTC. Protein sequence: CASNFITPGGANVLTF.

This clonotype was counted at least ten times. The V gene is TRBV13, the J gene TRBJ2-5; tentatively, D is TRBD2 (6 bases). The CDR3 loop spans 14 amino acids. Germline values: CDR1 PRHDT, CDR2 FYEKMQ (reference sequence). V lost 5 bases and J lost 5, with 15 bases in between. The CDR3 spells CASSPWPGVETQYF. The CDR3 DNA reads TGTGCCAGCAGCCCGTGGCCGGGGGTGGAGACCCAGTACTTC.

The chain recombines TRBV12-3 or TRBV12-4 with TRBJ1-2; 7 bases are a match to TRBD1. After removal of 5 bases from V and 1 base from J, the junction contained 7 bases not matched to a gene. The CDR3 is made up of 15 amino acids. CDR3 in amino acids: CASSIGTVINYGYTF. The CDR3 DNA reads TGTGCCAGCAGTATCGGGACAGTTATTAACTATGGCTACACCTTC.

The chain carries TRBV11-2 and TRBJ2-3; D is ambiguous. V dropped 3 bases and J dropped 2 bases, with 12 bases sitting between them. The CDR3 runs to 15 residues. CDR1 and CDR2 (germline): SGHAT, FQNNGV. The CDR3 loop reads CASSFGIAFTDTQYF. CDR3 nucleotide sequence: TGTGCCAGCAGCTTTGGGATAGCCTTCACAGATACGCAGTATTTT.

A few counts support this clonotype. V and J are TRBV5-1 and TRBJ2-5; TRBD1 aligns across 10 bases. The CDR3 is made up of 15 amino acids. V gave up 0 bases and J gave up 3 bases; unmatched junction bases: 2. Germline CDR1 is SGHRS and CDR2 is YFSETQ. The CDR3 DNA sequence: TGCGCCAGCAGCTTGGACGGGACAGGGGAAGAGACCCAGTACTTC. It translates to CASSLDGTGEETQYF.

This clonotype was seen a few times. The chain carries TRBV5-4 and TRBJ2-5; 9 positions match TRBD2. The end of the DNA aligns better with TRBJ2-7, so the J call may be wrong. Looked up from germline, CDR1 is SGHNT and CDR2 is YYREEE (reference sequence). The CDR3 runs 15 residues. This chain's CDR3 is CASRDPKRGVNEQYF. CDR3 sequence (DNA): TGTGCCAGCCGCGACCCCAAGCGGGGGGTTAACGAGCAGTACTTC.

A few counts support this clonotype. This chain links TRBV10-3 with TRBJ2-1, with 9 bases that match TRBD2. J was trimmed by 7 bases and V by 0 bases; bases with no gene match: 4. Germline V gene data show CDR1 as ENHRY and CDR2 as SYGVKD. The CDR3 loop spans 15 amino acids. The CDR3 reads CAISESSGGYNEQFF. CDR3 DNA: TGTGCCATCAGTGAGTCCAGCGGGGGGTATAATGAGCAGTTCTTC.